This T cell receptor (beta chain) was found in a study of sequential checkpoint blockade in melanoma. About the research overall: TCRbeta immunosequencing was performed on DNA from 85 to 100 pretreatment melanoma tumor samples.

Findings of the study overall: Clinical benefit was about 30 times likelier when tumor T-cell fraction and clonality increased.

This clone was counted ten times or more. No antigen is known for it. Other DNA sequences in the sample encode the same CDR3. Germline CDR1 MNHGY, CDR2 SAAAGT. With 7 bases clipped from V and 5 bases from J, the junction kept 3 bases outside the gene matches. The CDR3 length is 12 residues. Treatment specified: randomized to nivolumab then ipilimumab (arm A) or the reverse (arm B). Libraries were prepared by immunoSEQ multiplex PCR; TCRdb keeps only in-frame clonotypes and omits some of them. Among about 6,000 clones listed, under 25% were seen once. This clonotype was obtained from a human donor with melanoma. The chain couples TRBV6-8 to TRBJ1-2; 8 bases are shared with TRBD1. The sequencing used tumor tissue (inferred from file names), collected from a patient given nivolumab and ipilimumab in sequence. The CDR3 loop is CASTRQGYGYTF. CDR3 coding DNA: TGTGCCAGCACCAGACAGGGGTATGGCTACACCTTC.